This entry lists 14 T cell receptor beta chains sequenced from one sample in a study of sequential checkpoint blockade in melanoma. Assay: immunoSEQ multiplex PCR; the TCRdb copy retains only in-frame clones and omits some. The sample holds 13,000 or so clones, 20% to 25% seen once. Treatment of the sample: randomized to nivolumab then ipilimumab (arm A) or the reverse (arm B). The sample in question was tumor tissue (inferred from file names), obtained from a patient given nivolumab and ipilimumab in sequence. The source of these receptors is a human donor with melanoma.

This clone has ten or more counts. This rearrangement joins TRBV4-1 to TRBJ1-1; D is uncertain. This CDR3 region has 15 residues. CDR1 is MGHRA, CDR2 YSYEKL, per germline. The V end was cut by 1 base, the J end by 1 base, with 10 bases between. The DNA of the CDR3 is TGCGCCAGCAGCCAAGGCATCCTACAGAACACTGAAGCTTTCTTT. It is translated as CASSQGILQNTEAFF.

V usage is TRBV6-7 and J usage is TRBJ2-5; D remains unclear. TRBV6-7 is an open reading frame whose function is uncertain. V lost 2 bases and J lost 5, with 3 bases in between. CDR3 length equals 11 residues. Here the CDR3 reads CASSYVETQYF. CDR3 bases: TGTGCCAGCAGTTACGTGGAGACCCAGTACTTC.

In its sample, this clone ranks as medium-sized. The chain combines TRBV19 with TRBJ1-6; tentatively, D is TRBD1 (5 bases). The V end was cut by 5 bases, the J end by 11 bases, with 16 bases between. Germline loops: CDR1 LNHDA, CDR2 SQIVND (reference sequence). CDR3 length equals 14 residues. The CDR3 region is CASSLQGLLTPLHF. As DNA, the CDR3 is TGTGCCAGTAGTCTCCAGGGTTTATTGACACCCCTCCACTTT.

The chain combines TRBV19 with TRBJ2-5; D is unresolved. CDR3 length equals 14 residues. The germline V gene encodes CDR1 LNHDA and CDR2 SQIVND (reference sequence). V was pared by 6 bases and J by 0 bases, with 11 bases between. Here the CDR3 reads CASSSDMYQETQYF. The DNA for the CDR3 is TGTGCCAGTAGCTCAGACATGTACCAAGAGACCCAGTACTTC.

The V gene is TRBV19, the J gene TRBJ1-2; D not resolved. The CDR3 length is 14 residues. The germline gives CDR1 LNHDA, CDR2 SQIVND (reference sequence). Trimming stripped 2 bases from V and 4 bases from J, with 11 bases between. This CDR3 is CASSIQGGFYGYTF. The DNA of the CDR3 is TGTGCCAGTAGTATACAAGGAGGGTTCTATGGCTACACCTTC.

The table lists this clone with a few counts. V is TRBV6-8 and J is TRBJ1-6; the D is unclear. Deletions cut 8 bases from V and 7 bases from J, with 15 bases between. Per germline, CDR1 MNHGY and CDR2 SAAAGT. This CDR3 has 14 residues. The chain's CDR3 is CASCGRSGNSPLHF. The CDR3 coding sequence is TGTGCCAGCTGCGGGAGGTCGGGGAATTCACCCCTCCACTTT.

In this sample, this clone turned up many times. The chain combines TRBV11-3 with TRBJ1-1, with D hard to call. The CDR3 consists of 14 residues. Germline loops: CDR1 SGHNT, CDR2 YENEEA. The V gene lost 0 bases and the J gene lost 1 base, with 6 bases spanning the gap. DNA for the CDR3: TGTGCCAGCAGCTTAGATACGGGGAACACTGAAGCTTTCTTT. It yields the protein CASSLDTGNTEAFF.

The chain employs TRBV6-8 and TRBJ1-1; no definite D call. This CDR3 is 12 amino acids long. CDR1 and CDR2 from the germline V gene are MNHGY and SAAAGT. Trimming pared 2 bases from V and 7 bases from J, leaving 8 bases between. CDR3 region: CASSYREIEAFF. DNA of the CDR3: TGTGCCAGCAGTTACAGGGAGATTGAAGCTTTCTTT.

Ten or more counts support this clone. The rearrangement links TRBV7-5 to TRBJ2-7. TRBV7-5 is tagged as a pseudogene. This CDR3 is built from 14 residues. In DNA, the CDR3 is TGTGCCAGCAGCTTCCGGGACGGAACCTACGAGCAGTACTTC. Its protein is CASSFRDGTYEQYF.

This clone was counted between two and nine times. The gene calls are TRBV6-8 and TRBJ1-1, with D hard to call. This CDR3 has 15 residues. Germline V gives CDR1 MNHGY, CDR2 SAAAGT. V was pared by 6 bases and J by 0 bases, with 14 bases between. The CDR3 loop reads CASSRRSQMNTEAFF. Written as DNA, the CDR3 is TGTGCCAGCAGCCGCCGCAGCCAAATGAACACTGAAGCTTTCTTT.

This clone has just a few counts. The chain employs TRBV30 and TRBJ2-7; 7 bases fit TRBD2. This CDR3 spans 15 amino acids. CDR1 is GTSNPN, CDR2 SVGIG, per germline (reference sequence). The junction had 11 bases not matched to a gene; V was cut back by 3 bases and J by 3 bases. CDR3 DNA sequence: TGTGCCTGGAGCCCATTAGCGGGTTCCTTCTACGAGCAGTACTTC. Translated: CAWSPLAGSFYEQYF.

The CDR3 nucleotides are TGTGCCAGCAGCCACTCGGGAGGGGTGAACACTGAAGCTTTCTTT. It is translated as CASSHSGGVNTEAFF. The chain links TRBV11-3 to TRBJ1-1, with a possible D match to TRBD1 (5 bases). CDR1 is SGHNT and CDR2 is YENEEA in the germline V gene. The V end was cut by 5 bases, the J end by 0 bases, with 13 bases between. The CDR3 totals 15 residues.

This clone was found a few times. The chain has TRBV18 and TRBJ1-5; TRBD1 might be the D (6 bases). The CDR3 extends over 14 amino acids. Germline V gene data show CDR1 as KGHSH and CDR2 as LQKENI. Trimming left V 4 bases short and J 6 bases short, with 13 bases between. This CDR3 is CASSLRGEGQPQHF. The CDR3 coding sequence is TGTGCCAGCTCACTAAGGGGGGAGGGTCAGCCCCAGCATTTT. The full variable domain, rest sourced from reference TRBV18 and TRBJ1-5, is NAGVMQNPRHLVRRRGQEARLRCSPMKGHSHVYWYRQLPEEGLKFMVYLQKENIIDESGMPKERFSAEFPKEGPSILRIQQVVRGDSAAYFCASSLRGEGQPQHFGDGTRLSIL.

The chain employs TRBV19 and TRBJ2-5, with TRBD2 identical over 12 bases. The V and J ends lost 5 bases and 5 bases, in that order; junction bases with no gene match: 6. Germline-derived CDR1 and CDR2 are LNHDA and SQIVND (reference sequence). This CDR3 spans 15 amino acids. As DNA, the CDR3 is TGTGCCAGTAGTGCTAGCGGGAGGGTTTTGGAGACCCAGTACTTC. It is translated as CASSASGRVLETQYF.